Below are 26 T cell receptor beta chains sequenced from a single sample in a study of somatic mutations in cytotoxic T cells in rheumatoid arthritis (dated by TCRdb to the late 2010s). The library was built by means of the immunoSEQ multiplex PCR assay. The table comes from immuneACCESS by way of TCRdb, which keeps in-frame sequences with V and J called. Part of the clones is missing from these tables; in studies checked, under half for an unresolved V gene and the rest for unknown reasons. The sample table shows under 8,000 clones, and 75% to 90% are seen once. The ten largest clones take up around 28% of the sample. The sequenced sample was CD8+ T cells sorted from blood. The receptors stem from a woman aged 70-85 years with rheumatoid arthritis.

The V call is TRBV13, the J call TRBJ2-1; D possibly uses TRBD1 or TRBD2 (5 bases each). Germline values: CDR1 PRHDT, CDR2 FYEKMQ (reference sequence). This CDR3 is 12 amino acids long. V lost 4 bases and J 8 bases, leaving 9 bases between the germline ends. The DNA for the CDR3 is TGTGCCAGCAGCTCAGGGCGGGATGAGCAGTTCTTC. Translating it yields CASSSGRDEQFF.

The chain is built from TRBV11-1 and TRBJ1-5; no clear D. V lost 1 base, J lost 6 bases, and 7 bases lay in between. The germline gives CDR1 SGHAT, CDR2 FQDESV (reference sequence). The CDR3 is 13 amino acids. This chain's CDR3 is CASSLDSGQPQHF. The CDR3 bases are TGTGCCAGCAGCTTAGACTCAGGTCAGCCCCAGCATTTT.

The chain joins TRBV27 to TRBJ1-5; D not resolved. Germline CDR1 MNHEY, CDR2 SMNVEV (reference sequence). V was shortened by 1 base and J by 6 bases, with 13 bases between the two germline ends. The CDR3 runs 15 residues. The chain's CDR3 is CASSLFGPTVQPQHF. CDR3 nucleotides: TGTGCCAGCAGTTTATTTGGGCCCACGGTTCAGCCCCAGCATTTT.

V gene TRBV27 combines with J gene TRBJ2-2; 7 nucleotides line up with TRBD1. J was trimmed by 5 bases and V by 2 bases; bases with no gene match: 2. CDR1 and CDR2 from the germline V gene are MNHEY and SMNVEV (reference sequence). This CDR3 comprises 14 residues. The CDR3 here is CASSLLQGTGELFF. The CDR3 DNA is TGTGCCAGCAGTTTACTACAGGGGACCGGGGAGCTGTTTTTT.

The chain uses TRBV18 and TRBJ2-4, with D possibly matching TRBD2 (6 bases). The V end was cut by 6 bases, the J end by 0 bases, with 12 bases between. The CDR3 runs 15 residues. The germline gives CDR1 KGHSH, CDR2 LQKENI. CDR3 nucleotide sequence: TGTGCCAGCTCTCCCGGGACTCAAGCCAAAAACATTCAGTACTTC. Its protein product is CASSPGTQAKNIQYF.

The gene calls are TRBV4-1 and TRBJ2-1; 12 positions match TRBD2. Per germline, CDR1 MGHRA and CDR2 YSYEKL. Germline trimming cut 4 bases from V and 6 bases from J; bases unmatched to any gene: 1. The CDR3 totals 14 residues. The CDR3, as DNA: TGCGCCAGCAGCCGGGGACTAGCGGGCAATGAGCAGTTCTTC. Protein sequence: CASSRGLAGNEQFF.

V usage is TRBV30 and J usage is TRBJ1-2, with 11 nucleotides matching TRBD1. The CDR3 covers 15 residues. The V and J ends lost 0 bases and 6 bases, in that order; junction bases with no gene match: 6. Germline loops: CDR1 GTSNPN, CDR2 SVGIG (reference sequence). The CDR3 DNA reads as TGTGCCTGGAGTGTAGGGACAGGGGGTTTTAATGGCTACACCTTC. Translated, it gives CAWSVGTGGFNGYTF.

V gene TRBV7-6 combines with J gene TRBJ2-3, with 8 bases identical to TRBD2. Germline loops: CDR1 SGHVS, CDR2 FNYEAQ. The CDR3 has 16 residues. Trimming cost V 1 base and J 1 base; bases outside gene matches: 4. The CDR3 DNA sequence: TGTGCCAGCAGCTTAGGAGCGGGAGAACGCACAGATACGCAGTATTTT. This sequence encodes CASSLGAGERTDTQYF.

As DNA, the CDR3 is TGTGCCAGCAGTCCGGTCCTGATCTATGAGCAGTTCTTC. The encoded protein is CASSPVLIYEQFF. The chain carries TRBV11-3 and TRBJ2-1; D remains unclear. Trimming shortened V by 6 bases and J by 8 bases, and 14 bases separated the two germline ends. The CDR3 has 13 amino acids. Germline V gives CDR1 SGHNT, CDR2 YENEEA.

The chain carries TRBV9 and TRBJ1-5; 8 bases are a match to TRBD1. V trimming: 3 bases; J trimming: 5 bases; junction bases outside the gene matches: 4. The CDR3 length is 14 residues. Germline CDR1 is SGDLS and CDR2 is YYNGEE. The CDR3 is CASSAGQGYQPQHF. The CDR3 DNA reads TGTGCCAGCAGCGCTGGACAGGGATATCAGCCCCAGCATTTT.

J is TRBJ2-1 and V is TRBV7-9; 8 bases align to TRBD2. The CDR3 loop spans 15 amino acids. The germline V gene encodes CDR1 SEHNR and CDR2 FQNEAQ (reference sequence). The V segment lost 5 bases and the J segment 4 bases; nucleotides outside the gene matches: 7. For the CDR3, the DNA is TGTGCCAGCAGCGCGGGGGGCGGAAGATACAATGAGCAGTTCTTC. As protein: CASSAGGGRYNEQFF.

The chain employs TRBV13 and TRBJ2-3; 12 nucleotides align to TRBD2. This CDR3 is built from 16 residues. Germline values: CDR1 PRHDT, CDR2 FYEKMQ (reference sequence). After removal of 6 bases from V and 1 base from J, the junction contained 5 bases not matched to a gene. Written as DNA, the CDR3 is TGTGCCAGCAGATCTAGCGGGAGGGCCGGCACAGATACGCAGTATTTT. The encoded protein is CASRSSGRAGTDTQYF.

Written as DNA, the CDR3 is TGTGCCATCAGTGAAGGCCAAGCGGGCGGGACCCAGTACTTC. Residues: CAISEGQAGGTQYF. The J gene is TRBJ2-5, the V gene TRBV10-3; weak D call: TRBD2 (6 bases). Germline V gene data show CDR1 as ENHRY and CDR2 as SYGVKD. Trimming removed 3 bases at V and 7 bases at J, with 15 bases between. This CDR3 contains 14 residues.

The chain is built from TRBV9 and TRBJ1-6, with a possible D match to TRBD1 (6 bases). CDR1 and CDR2 from the germline V gene are SGDLS and YYNGEE. V gave up 0 bases and J gave up 7 bases, with 11 bases separating them. CDR3 length: 15 amino acids. The CDR3 DNA reads TGTGCCAGCAGCGTAGGAGGGGGGGGAAATTCACCCCTCCACTTT. The encoded protein is CASSVGGGGNSPLHF. Drawing the rest from reference TRBV9 and TRBJ1-6, the complete variable domain is DSGVTQTPKHLITATGQRVTLRCSPRSGDLSVYWYQQSLDQGLQFLIQYYNGEERAKGNILERFSAQQFPDLHSELNLSSLELGDSALYFCASSVGGGGNSPLHFGNGTRLTVT.

V and J are TRBV14 and TRBJ2-2; no definite D call. Germline V CDR1 and CDR2: SGHDN, FVKESK. This CDR3 has 14 residues. The ends were cut back, 4 bases at V and 6 bases at J, with 12 bases in the middle. CDR3 nucleotide sequence: TGTGCCAGCAGCCGGGTGGAGATCCCCGGGGAGCTGTTTTTT. Protein: CASSRVEIPGELFF.

The rearrangement links TRBV27 to TRBJ1-5; TRBD1 might be the D (5 bases). Germline-derived CDR1 and CDR2 are MNHEY and SMNVEV (reference sequence). The CDR3 runs to 19 residues. V was cut by 2 bases and J by 0 bases, with 20 bases left in between. CDR3 DNA: TGTGCCAGCAGTTTACCCCTGCCAGGGAAAGTTTATAGCAATCAGCCCCAGCATTTT. Its translation is CASSLPLPGKVYSNQPQHF.

This chain links TRBV9 with TRBJ2-7; 10 bases are a match to TRBD2. CDR1 SGDLS and CDR2 YYNGEE come from the germline V gene. Trimming at V came to 3 bases and at J to 1 base, leaving 13 bases not matched to a gene. The CDR3 is made up of 18 amino acids. The CDR3 is CASSGGEGERGGSYEQYF. Here the CDR3 DNA reads TGTGCCAGCAGCGGTGGGGAGGGTGAGCGGGGGGGGTCCTACGAGCAGTACTTC.

This chain joins TRBV4-2 and TRBJ1-4; D unresolved. CDR1 LGHNA and CDR2 YNFKEQ come from the germline V gene. V lost 3 bases, J lost 8 bases, and 16 bases lay in between. The CDR3 contains 15 residues. CDR3 sequence reads: CASSQGPDGVEKLFF. The CDR3 nucleotides read TGTGCCAGCAGCCAGGGCCCGGACGGGGTAGAAAAACTGTTTTTT.

The V gene is TRBV2, the J gene TRBJ2-1; 10 bases are shared with TRBD2. This CDR3 is built from 13 residues. V trimming: 5 bases; J trimming: 10 bases; junction bases outside the gene matches: 5. Germline V lookup: CDR1 SNHLY, CDR2 FYNNEI. The CDR3 nucleotides are TGTGCCAGCAGTCTTATTAGCGGGAGGGAGCAGTTCTTC. This codes for CASSLISGREQFF.

The rearrangement uses TRBV13 and TRBJ1-4; D might be TRBD1 (6 bases). The CDR3 length is 15 residues. V dropped 4 bases and J dropped 5 bases, with 14 bases sitting between them. CDR1 is PRHDT and CDR2 is FYEKMQ in the germline V gene (reference sequence). CDR3 DNA: TGTGCCAGCAGCTCCTGGATCGGACAGAATGAAAAACTGTTTTTT. Translation: CASSSWIGQNEKLFF.

J is TRBJ2-7 and V is TRBV5-4; possibly TRBD1 for D (5 bases). Germline assignment: CDR1 SGHNT and CDR2 YYREEE (reference sequence). V was cut by 5 bases and J by 6 bases, with 12 bases left in between. The length of the CDR3 is 12 residues. CDR3 sequence (DNA): TGTGCCAGCAGGTTTGACAGAAGCGAGCAGTACTTC. This codes for CASRFDRSEQYF.

The V call is TRBV5-1, the J call TRBJ2-7; 10 bases align to TRBD2. CDR1 is SGHRS and CDR2 is YFSETQ in the germline V gene. CDR3 length: 16 residues. V gave up 4 bases and J gave up 1 base; unmatched junction bases: 8. The CDR3, as DNA: TGCGCCAGCAGCGGACTTCTAGCGGGGGAATCCTACGAGCAGTACTTC. It is translated as CASSGLLAGESYEQYF.

This clone was detected a few times. V and J are TRBV9 and TRBJ2-1; the D gene is possibly TRBD1 (5 bases). Looked up from germline, CDR1 is SGDLS and CDR2 is YYNGEE. Trimming took 4 bases from V and 8 from J, leaving 22 bases between them. The CDR3 length is 16 residues. The CDR3 bases are TGTGCCAGCAGCCCTCCAATGACTGCAACAGGCGATGAGCAGTTCTTC. Amino acid sequence: CASSPPMTATGDEQFF.

This chain links TRBV5-6 with TRBJ2-7; tentatively, D is TRBD1 (5 bases). The CDR3 runs 13 residues. Germline V gene data show CDR1 as SGHDT and CDR2 as YYEEEE. The ends were cut back, 3 bases at V and 2 bases at J, with 9 bases in the middle. The CDR3 reads CASSWGVTYEQYF. Here the CDR3 DNA reads TGTGCCAGCAGCTGGGGCGTTACCTACGAGCAGTACTTC.

The CDR3 bases are TGCGCCAGCAGCCAAGGTCTGAGCTCCTACAATGAGCAGTTCTTC. Residues: CASSQGLSSYNEQFF. This sequence joins TRBV4-1 and TRBJ2-1; D gene uncertain. Per the germline V gene, CDR1 is MGHRA and CDR2 is YSYEKL. CDR3 length: 15 residues. The V end lost 1 base, the J end lost 0 bases, and 7 bases lay between the germline ends.

This clone is a singleton in its sample. The V call is TRBV5-1, the J call TRBJ2-7, with TRBD1 as a possible D gene (6 bases). Between the trimmed V and J ends, which lost 3 bases and 0 bases, there was a span of 7 bases. The CDR3 covers 13 residues. The V gene's germline CDR1 is SGHRS and CDR2 YFSETQ. CDR3 amino acids: CASSSDSSYEQYF. The CDR3 region has the DNA TGCGCCAGCAGCTCGGACAGCTCCTACGAGCAGTACTTC.